One TCR beta chain is described in this entry. The table lists this clone with a count of one. Its antigen is not yet known. No base-level quality is on record; no much larger clone is a single base apart. Sequences MNHEY (CDR1) and SMNVEV (CDR2) are obtained from the germline V gene (reference sequence). The CDR3 contains 15 residues, cysteine and phenylalanine counted. CDR3 DNA is the only sequence kept; it has 45 bases, read in frame from the first base. V and J are truncated by 7 bases and 6 bases respectively, leaving an intervening sequence of 18 bases. The Qiagen DNeasy kit was used to extract genomic DNA from unsorted PBMCs and from the negatively selected CD4+ and CD8+ fractions. Using primers that anneal to V and J segments, immunoSEQ multiplex PCR amplified the TCR beta CDR3 regions. Amplification bias was minimized using a synthetic immune receptor repertoire, and residual bias was removed computationally after sequencing. Per the authors' processing: Repertoire diversity was quantified as the Shannon entropy index using custom Python scripts. Unsorted, CD4+ and CD8+ repertoires were analyzed separately, except for combined analyses in which CD4+ and CD8+ sequences were merged in silico. A clone was considered expanded if an increase in frequency of at least 2-fold after treatment relative to C1D1 was found, and a pseudocount of 0.5 was applied to clones undetected at baseline. Singleton clones were defined as clones with 0 or 1 copy at C1D1, and non-singleton clones were defined as clones with 2 or more copies. Clones expanded in unsorted samples were labelled as CD4+, CD8+ or unknown by matching protein sequences in sorted samples from the same patient. Wilcoxon tests on paired samples were used to test changes in diversity from C1D1 to C4D1. The source is immuneACCESS, and TCRdb retained only in-frame sequences with V and J called. Part of the clones is not carried over; for the studies checked, unresolved V genes explain less than half of this, and the remainder is unexplained. V and J calls and clone size follow that table, whereas D and trimming were derived from the DNA. For this sample there are about 30,000 clones; over 75% appear just once. The top ten constitute less than 20% of the sample.

This sample is drawn from a study of PD-1 blockade in classical Hodgkin lymphoma (dated by TCRdb to the early 2020s). The study in broad terms: Nivolumab dosing was 3 mg/kg intravenously every 2 weeks, continuing until either disease progression or unacceptable toxicity. A peripheral blood immune signature of response to PD-1 blockade in classical Hodgkin lymphoma was defined using TCR beta sequencing and CyTOF. The full study reports these points: Lower diversity was observed in patients in whom nivolumab was started less than 1 year after ASCT, and these patients were excluded from later analyses so that confounding by immune reconstitution would be avoided. Only a single clinical trial cohort was studied, and what caused the repertoire differences, possibly disease activity or prior therapy, remained undefined. A significant rise by C4D1 was seen in CD4+ but not CD8+ TCR diversity (p=0.0027 vs p=0.16), with the rise being most apparent in complete responders (p=0.02). Baseline diversity similar to that of newly diagnosed patients was observed in trial patients achieving complete response, whereas significantly lower diversity was observed in partial responders and progressors. Baseline TCR diversity was reported to be lower in newly diagnosed patients than in healthy donors and to be lower still in relapsed/refractory patients.

The time point label on this specimen signifies: cycle 4 day 1 (C4D1), after five to seven weeks of nivolumab. Relapse after autologous stem cell transplantation had occurred in all trial patients, and cohorts A, B and C were distinguished by prior brentuximab vedotin exposure. The trial cohort included fewer than 65 patients with relapsed/refractory classical Hodgkin lymphoma, and each patient had a best overall response of complete response, partial response or progressive disease. In the multi-cohort phase II CheckMate 205 trial, trial patients received single-agent nivolumab. An independent review committee assessed best overall response by applying the 2007 International Working Group response criteria. PBMCs from the trial were collected at three points: immediately before nivolumab initiation (C1D1), and during therapy at cycle 2 day 1 and cycle 4 day 1. Peripheral blood was collected in 8 mL Vacutainer Cell Preparation Tubes, from which PBMCs were isolated by centrifugation and then cryopreserved.

This TCR was recovered from a human donor with classical Hodgkin lymphoma. Recombination connected TRBV27 to TRBJ2-2; the D call could be TRBD1 or TRBD2, with each sharing 6 bases. The material was peripheral blood mononuclear cells (PBMCs), obtained before the fourth cycle of nivolumab. The CDR3 has the sequence CASTMLGGQAGELFF. The sequenced DNA is TGTGCCAGCACCATGTTAGGGGGGCAAGCCGGGGAGCTGTTTTTT.